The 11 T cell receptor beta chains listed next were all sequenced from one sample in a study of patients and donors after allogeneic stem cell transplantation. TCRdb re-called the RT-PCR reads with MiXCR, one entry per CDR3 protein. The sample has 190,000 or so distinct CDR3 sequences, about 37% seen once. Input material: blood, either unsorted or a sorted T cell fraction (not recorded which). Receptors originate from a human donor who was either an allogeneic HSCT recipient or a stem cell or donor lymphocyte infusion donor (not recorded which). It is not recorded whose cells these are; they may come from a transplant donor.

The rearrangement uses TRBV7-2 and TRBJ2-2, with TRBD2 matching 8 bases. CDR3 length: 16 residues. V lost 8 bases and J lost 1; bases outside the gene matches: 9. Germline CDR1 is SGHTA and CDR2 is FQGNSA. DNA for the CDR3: TGTGCCAGCCGCTCGGGAGGGGTCATGAACACCGGGGAGCTGTTTTTT. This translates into CASRSGGVMNTGELFF. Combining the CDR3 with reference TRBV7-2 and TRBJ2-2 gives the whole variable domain GAGVSQSPSNKVTEKGKDVELRCDPISGHTALYWYRQSLGQGLEFLIYFQGNSAPDKSGLPSDRFSAERTGGSVSTLTIQRTQQEDSAVYLCASRSGGVMNTGELFFGEGSRLTVL.

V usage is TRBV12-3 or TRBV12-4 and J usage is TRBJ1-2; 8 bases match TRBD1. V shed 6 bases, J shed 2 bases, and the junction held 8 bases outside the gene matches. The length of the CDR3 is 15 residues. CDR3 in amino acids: CASRHNRGGNYGYTF. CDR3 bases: TGTGCCAGCAGGCATAACAGGGGGGGGAACTATGGCTACACCTTC.

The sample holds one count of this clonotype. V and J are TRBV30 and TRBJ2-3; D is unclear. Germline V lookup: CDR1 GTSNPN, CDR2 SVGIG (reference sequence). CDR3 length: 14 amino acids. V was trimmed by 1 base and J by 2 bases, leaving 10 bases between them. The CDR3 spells CAWSALGPTDTQYF. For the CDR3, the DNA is TGTGCCTGGAGTGCTTTAGGGCCCACAGATACGCAGTATTTT.

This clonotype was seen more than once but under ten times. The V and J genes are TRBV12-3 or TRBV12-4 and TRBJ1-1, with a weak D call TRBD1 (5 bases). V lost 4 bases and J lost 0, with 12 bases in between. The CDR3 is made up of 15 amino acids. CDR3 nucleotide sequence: TGTGCCAGCAGTTCTAGACAGTACATGAACACTGAAGCTTTCTTT. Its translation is CASSSRQYMNTEAFF.

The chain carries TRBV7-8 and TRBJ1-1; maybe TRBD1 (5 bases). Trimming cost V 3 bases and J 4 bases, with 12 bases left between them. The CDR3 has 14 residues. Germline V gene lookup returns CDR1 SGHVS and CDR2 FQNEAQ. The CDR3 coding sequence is TGTGCCAGCAGCTTCCCGACAGAGAGCACTGAAGCTTTCTTT. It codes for CASSFPTESTEAFF.

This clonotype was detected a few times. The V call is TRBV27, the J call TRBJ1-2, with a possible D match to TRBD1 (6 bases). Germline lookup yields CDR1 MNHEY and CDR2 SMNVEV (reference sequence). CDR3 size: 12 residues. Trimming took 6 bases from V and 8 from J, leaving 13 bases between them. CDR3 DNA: TGTGCCAGCAGCAACAGGGCTGAGGGCTACACCTTC. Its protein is CASSNRAEGYTF.

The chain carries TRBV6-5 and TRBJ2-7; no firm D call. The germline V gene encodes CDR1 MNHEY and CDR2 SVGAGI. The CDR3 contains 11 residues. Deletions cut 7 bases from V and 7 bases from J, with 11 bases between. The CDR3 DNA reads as TGTGCCAGCACCCACCGTGGGGAGCAGTACTTC. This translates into CASTHRGEQYF.

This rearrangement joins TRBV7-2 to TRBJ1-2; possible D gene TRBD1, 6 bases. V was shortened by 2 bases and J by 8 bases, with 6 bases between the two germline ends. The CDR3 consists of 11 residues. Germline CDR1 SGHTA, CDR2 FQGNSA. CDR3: CASSLQGGYTF. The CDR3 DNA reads TGTGCCAGCAGCTTACAGGGGGGCTACACCTTC.

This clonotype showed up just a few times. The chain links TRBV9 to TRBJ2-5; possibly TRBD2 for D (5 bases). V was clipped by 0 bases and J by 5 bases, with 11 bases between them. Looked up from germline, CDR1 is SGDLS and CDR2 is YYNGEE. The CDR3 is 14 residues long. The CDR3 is CASSVGPSRETQYF. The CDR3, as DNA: TGTGCCAGCAGCGTAGGGCCTAGCAGGGAGACCCAGTACTTC. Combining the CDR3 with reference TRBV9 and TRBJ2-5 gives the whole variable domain DSGVTQTPKHLITATGQRVTLRCSPRSGDLSVYWYQQSLDQGLQFLIQYYNGEERAKGNILERFSAQQFPDLHSELNLSSLELGDSALYFCASSVGPSRETQYFGPGTRLLVL.

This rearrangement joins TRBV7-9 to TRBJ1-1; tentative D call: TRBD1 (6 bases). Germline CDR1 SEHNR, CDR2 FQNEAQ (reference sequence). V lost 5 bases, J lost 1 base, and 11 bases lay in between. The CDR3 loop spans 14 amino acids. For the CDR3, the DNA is TGTGCCAGCAGCCGCGGGGGCTCGAACACTGAAGCTTTCTTT. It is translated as CASSRGGSNTEAFF.

CDR3 residues: CASRSSWGNQPQHF. For the CDR3, the DNA is TGTGCCAGCAGATCTTCGTGGGGCAATCAGCCCCAGCATTTT. The genes are TRBV6-6 and TRBJ1-5; D remains ambiguous. The CDR3 loop spans 14 amino acids. Germline CDR1 MNHNY, CDR2 SVGAGI (reference sequence). The germline V and J ends were trimmed by 6 bases and 2 bases, with 11 bases remaining between them.